This T cell receptor (beta chain) was sequenced in a study of OX40 agonist ivuxolimab in advanced cancers. The method was immunoSEQ multiplex PCR; TCRdb's version includes in-frame clones alone and lacks a portion of them. The sample records some 50,000 clones, around 86% being singletons. Broader study findings: At doses 0.1 to 3.0 mg/kg, CD4+ and CD8+ clones expanded. Among the lowest levels of clonal expansion were found in partial responders at 0.1-3.0 mg/kg.

The CDR3 has 15 residues. Per germline, CDR1 MNHEY and CDR2 SMNVEV (reference sequence). The J segment lost 3 bases and the V segment lost 5 bases, leaving 6 bases of the junction unmatched. For this clone: The target antigen is unknown.

This sequence originates from an adult with an advanced solid tumor such as melanoma, head and neck, liver or kidney cancer. Here the sequenced sample was CD4+ or CD8+ T cells sorted from blood, taken in a trial of the OX40 agonist ivuxolimab. The gene calls are TRBV27 and TRBJ2-1; 8 bases line up with TRBD2. The CDR3 nucleotides are TGTGCCAGCAGTCACGGGGGGGTTTTCTACAATGAGCAGTTCTTC. Protein product: CASSHGGVFYNEQFF.